The clone carrying this T cell receptor (beta chain) was seen once. This specimen belongs to a study of blood T cell repertoires in COVID-19. This CDR3 has 14 residues. The germline V and J ends were trimmed by 1 base and 2 bases, with 9 bases remaining between them. Germline values: CDR1 LGHNA, CDR2 YSLEER. Repertoires were generated with immunoSEQ multiplex PCR, while TCRdb's copy carries only in-frame clones and drops some. This sample has 100,000 to 150,000 clones, with roughly 83% found just once. The sequenced material came from peripheral blood. The chain uses TRBV4-3 and TRBJ2-7; D is uncertain. The sequence was collected from a woman aged 80 or over with acute or convalescent COVID-19. CDR3 in amino acids: CASSQGLDPYEQYF. In nucleotides, the CDR3 is TGCGCCAGCAGCCAAGGGCTAGACCCCTACGAGCAGTACTTC.